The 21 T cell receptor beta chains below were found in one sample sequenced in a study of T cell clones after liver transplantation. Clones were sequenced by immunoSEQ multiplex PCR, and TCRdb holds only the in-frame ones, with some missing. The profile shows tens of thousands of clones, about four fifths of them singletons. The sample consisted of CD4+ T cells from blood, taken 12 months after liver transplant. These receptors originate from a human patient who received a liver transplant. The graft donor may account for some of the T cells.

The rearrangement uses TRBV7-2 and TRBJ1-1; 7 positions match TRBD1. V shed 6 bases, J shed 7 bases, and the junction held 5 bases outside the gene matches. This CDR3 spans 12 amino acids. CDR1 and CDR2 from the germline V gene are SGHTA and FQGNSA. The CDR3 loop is CASSTQGLEAFF. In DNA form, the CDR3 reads TGTGCCAGCAGTACACAGGGGCTTGAAGCTTTCTTT.

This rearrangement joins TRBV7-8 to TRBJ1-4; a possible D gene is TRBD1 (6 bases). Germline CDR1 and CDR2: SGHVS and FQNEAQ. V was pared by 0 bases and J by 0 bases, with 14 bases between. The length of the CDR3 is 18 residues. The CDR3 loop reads CASSLASGVRATNEKLFF. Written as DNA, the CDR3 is TGTGCCAGCAGCTTAGCTTCAGGGGTGAGGGCAACTAATGAAAAACTGTTTTTT.

The CDR3 spells CASSPDRVRMNEQFF. The CDR3 DNA reads TGTGCCAGCTCACCAGACAGGGTCAGAATGAATGAGCAGTTCTTC. The rearrangement links TRBV18 to TRBJ2-1; TRBD1 matches at 7 bases. The length of the CDR3 is 15 residues. Germline V gene data show CDR1 as KGHSH and CDR2 as LQKENI. V dropped 2 bases and J dropped 7; count of bases not matched to a gene: 8.

The chain's CDR3 is CASSLRTSGSGSYEQYF. CDR3 in DNA: TGTGCCAGCAGCCTTAGGACTAGCGGGAGTGGGTCCTACGAGCAGTACTTC. The chain has TRBV21-1 and TRBJ2-7; the D call of TRBD2 is as the table states it, not checked on the DNA. TRBV21-1 is given as a pseudogene. The CDR3 contains 17 residues.

CDR3 sequence reads: CASSTGDRGRVKTQYF. Here the CDR3 DNA reads TGTGCCAGCAGTACGGGGGACAGGGGGCGGGTAAAGACCCAGTACTTC. The rearrangement joins TRBV6-6 to TRBJ2-5, with 12 bases that match TRBD1. Germline loops: CDR1 MNHNY, CDR2 SVGAGI (reference sequence). After removal of 5 bases from V and 6 bases from J, the junction contained 10 bases not matched to a gene. This CDR3 has 16 residues.

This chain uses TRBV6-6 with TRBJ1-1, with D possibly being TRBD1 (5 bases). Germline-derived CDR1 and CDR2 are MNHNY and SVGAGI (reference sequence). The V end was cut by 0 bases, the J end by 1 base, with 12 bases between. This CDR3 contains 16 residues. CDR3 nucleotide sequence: TGTGCCAGCAGTTACTCGTTACAAGACAGGAACACTGAAGCTTTCTTT. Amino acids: CASSYSLQDRNTEAFF.

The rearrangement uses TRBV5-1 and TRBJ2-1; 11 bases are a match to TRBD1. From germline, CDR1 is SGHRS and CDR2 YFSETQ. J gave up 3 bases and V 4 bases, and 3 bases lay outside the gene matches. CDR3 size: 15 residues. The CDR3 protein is CASSRGQGGYNEQFF. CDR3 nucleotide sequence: TGCGCCAGCAGCCGGGGACAGGGGGGCTACAATGAGCAGTTCTTC.

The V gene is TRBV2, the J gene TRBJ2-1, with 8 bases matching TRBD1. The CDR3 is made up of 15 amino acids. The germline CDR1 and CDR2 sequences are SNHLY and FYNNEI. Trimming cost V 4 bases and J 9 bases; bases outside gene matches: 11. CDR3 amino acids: CASSGTGTTVTEQFF. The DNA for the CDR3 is TGTGCCAGCAGTGGGACAGGGACAACAGTGACTGAGCAGTTCTTC.

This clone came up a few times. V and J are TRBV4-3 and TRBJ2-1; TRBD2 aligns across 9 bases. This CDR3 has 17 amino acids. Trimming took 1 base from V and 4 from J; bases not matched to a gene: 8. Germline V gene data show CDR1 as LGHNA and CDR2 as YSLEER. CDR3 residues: CASSQALAGNAYNEQFF. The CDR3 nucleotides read TGCGCCAGCAGCCAAGCCCTAGCGGGGAATGCTTACAATGAGCAGTTCTTC.

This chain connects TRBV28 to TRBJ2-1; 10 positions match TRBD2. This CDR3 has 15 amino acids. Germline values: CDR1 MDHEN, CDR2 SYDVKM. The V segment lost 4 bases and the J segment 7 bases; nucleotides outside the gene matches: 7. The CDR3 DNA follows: TGTGCCAGCAGTTCCCTAGCGGGAGTAAAAAATGAGCAGTTCTTC. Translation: CASSSLAGVKNEQFF.

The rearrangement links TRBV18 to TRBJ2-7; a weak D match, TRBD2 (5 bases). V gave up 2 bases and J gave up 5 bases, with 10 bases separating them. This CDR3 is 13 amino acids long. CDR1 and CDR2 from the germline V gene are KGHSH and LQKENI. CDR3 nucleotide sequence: TGTGCCAGCTCACCAGCGGGTACCCACGAGCAGTACTTC. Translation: CASSPAGTHEQYF.

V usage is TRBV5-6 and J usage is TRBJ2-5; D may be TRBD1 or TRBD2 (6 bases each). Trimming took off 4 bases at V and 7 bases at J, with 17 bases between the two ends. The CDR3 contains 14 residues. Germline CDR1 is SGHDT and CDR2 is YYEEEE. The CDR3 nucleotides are TGTGCCAGCAGCCCGGAGGGGGGTTTAGTGACCCAGTACTTC. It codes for CASSPEGGLVTQYF.

This CDR3 is CASSLWREGCEQYF. The CDR3 DNA reads TGTGCCAGCAGCTTATGGAGGGAGGGGTGCGAGCAGTACTTC. The chain has TRBV7-9 and TRBJ2-7, with 7 bases lining up with TRBD2. Germline CDR1 SEHNR, CDR2 FQNEAQ (reference sequence). This CDR3 is built from 14 residues. J was trimmed by 6 bases and V by 2 bases; bases with no gene match: 7.

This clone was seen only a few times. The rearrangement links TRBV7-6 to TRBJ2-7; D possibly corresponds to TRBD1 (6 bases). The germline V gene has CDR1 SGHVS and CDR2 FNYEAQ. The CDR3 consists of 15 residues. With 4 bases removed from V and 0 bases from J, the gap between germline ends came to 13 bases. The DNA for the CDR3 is TGTGCCAGCAGCTCTGGACAGTTGAGCTCCTACGAGCAGTACTTC. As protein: CASSSGQLSSYEQYF.

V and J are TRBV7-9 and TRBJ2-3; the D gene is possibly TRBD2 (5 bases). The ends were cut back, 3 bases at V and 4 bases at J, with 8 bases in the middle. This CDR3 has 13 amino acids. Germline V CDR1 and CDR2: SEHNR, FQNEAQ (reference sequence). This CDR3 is CASSFEEADTQYF. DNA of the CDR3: TGTGCCAGCAGCTTTGAGGAGGCAGATACGCAGTATTTT.

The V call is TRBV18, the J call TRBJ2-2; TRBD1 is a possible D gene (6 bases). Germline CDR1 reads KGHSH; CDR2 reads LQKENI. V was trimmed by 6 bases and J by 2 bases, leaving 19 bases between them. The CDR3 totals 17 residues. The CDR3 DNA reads TGTGCCAGCTCTAAAGGAGATCAGGGGACAAACACCGGGGAGCTGTTTTTT. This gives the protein CASSKGDQGTNTGELFF.

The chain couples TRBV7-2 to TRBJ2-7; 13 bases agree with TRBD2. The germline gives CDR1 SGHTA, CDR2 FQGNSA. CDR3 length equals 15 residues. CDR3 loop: CASRGGTSGKYEQYF. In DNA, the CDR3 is TGTGCTTCTAGGGGTGGGACTAGCGGGAAGTACGAGCAGTACTTC.

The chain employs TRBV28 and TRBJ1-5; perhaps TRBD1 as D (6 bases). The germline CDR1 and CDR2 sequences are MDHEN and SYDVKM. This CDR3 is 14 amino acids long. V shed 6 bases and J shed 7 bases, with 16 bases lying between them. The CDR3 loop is CASSTPGERQPQHF. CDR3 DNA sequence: TGTGCCAGCAGCACCCCAGGGGAGAGGCAGCCCCAGCATTTT.

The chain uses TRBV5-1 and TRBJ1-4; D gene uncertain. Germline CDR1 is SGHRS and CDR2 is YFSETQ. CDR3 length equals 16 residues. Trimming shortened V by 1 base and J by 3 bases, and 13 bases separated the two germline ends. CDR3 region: CASSLLVGGPNEKLFF. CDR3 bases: TGCGCCAGCAGCTTGTTAGTCGGTGGGCCTAATGAAAAACTGTTTTTT.

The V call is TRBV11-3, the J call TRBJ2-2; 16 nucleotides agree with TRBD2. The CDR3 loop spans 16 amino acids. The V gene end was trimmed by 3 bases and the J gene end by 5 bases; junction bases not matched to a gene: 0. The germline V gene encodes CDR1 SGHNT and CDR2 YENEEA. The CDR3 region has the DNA TGTGCCAGCAGCTTGGGACTAGCGGGAGGGACCGGGGAGCTGTTTTTT. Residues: CASSLGLAGGTGELFF.

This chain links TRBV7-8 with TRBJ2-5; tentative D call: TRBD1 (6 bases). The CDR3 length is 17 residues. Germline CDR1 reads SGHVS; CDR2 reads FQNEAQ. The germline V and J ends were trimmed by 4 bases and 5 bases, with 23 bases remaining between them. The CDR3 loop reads CASSSSRFAAGDETQYF. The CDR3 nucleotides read TGTGCCAGCAGCTCATCCCGCTTTGCGGCAGGGGACGAGACCCAGTACTTC. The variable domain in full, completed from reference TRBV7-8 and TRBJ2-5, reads GAGVSQSPRYKVAKRGQDVALRCDPISGHVSLFWYQQALGQGPEFLTYFQNEAQLDKSGLPSDRFFAERPEGSVSTLKIQRTQQEDSAVYLCASSSSRFAAGDETQYFGPGTRLLVL.